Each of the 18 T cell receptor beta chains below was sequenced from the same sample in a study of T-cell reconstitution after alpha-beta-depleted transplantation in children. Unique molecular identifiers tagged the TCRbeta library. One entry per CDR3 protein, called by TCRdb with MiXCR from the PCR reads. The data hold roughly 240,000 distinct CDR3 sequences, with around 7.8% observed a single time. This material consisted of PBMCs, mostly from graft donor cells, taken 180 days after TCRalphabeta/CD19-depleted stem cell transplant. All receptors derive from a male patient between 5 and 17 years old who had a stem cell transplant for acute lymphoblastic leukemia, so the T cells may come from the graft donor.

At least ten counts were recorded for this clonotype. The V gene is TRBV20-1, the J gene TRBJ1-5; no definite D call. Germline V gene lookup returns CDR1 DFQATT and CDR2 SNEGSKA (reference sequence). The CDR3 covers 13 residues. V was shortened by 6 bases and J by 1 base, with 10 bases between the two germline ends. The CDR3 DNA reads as TGCAGTGCCCGACGGAGGAGCAATCAGCCCCAGCATTTT. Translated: CSARRRSNQPQHF.

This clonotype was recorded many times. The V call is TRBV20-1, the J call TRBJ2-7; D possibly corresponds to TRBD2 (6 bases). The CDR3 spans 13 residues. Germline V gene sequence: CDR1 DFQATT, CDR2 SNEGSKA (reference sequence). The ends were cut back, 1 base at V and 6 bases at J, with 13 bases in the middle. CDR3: CSARAPPGVEQYF. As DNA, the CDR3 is TGCAGTGCTAGAGCTCCCCCGGGGGTCGAGCAGTACTTC.

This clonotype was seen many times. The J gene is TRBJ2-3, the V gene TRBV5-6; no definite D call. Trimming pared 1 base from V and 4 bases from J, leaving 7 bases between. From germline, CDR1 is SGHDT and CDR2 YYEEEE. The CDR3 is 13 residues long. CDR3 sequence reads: CASSLLGPDTQYF. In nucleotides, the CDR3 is TGTGCCAGCAGCTTGCTAGGGCCAGATACGCAGTATTTT.

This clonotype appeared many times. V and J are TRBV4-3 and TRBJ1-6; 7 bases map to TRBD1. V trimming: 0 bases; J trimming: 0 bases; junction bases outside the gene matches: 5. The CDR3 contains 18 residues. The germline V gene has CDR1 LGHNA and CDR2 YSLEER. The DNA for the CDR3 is TGCGCCAGCAGCCAAGATTCAGGGACAGTCTCCTATAATTCACCCCTCCACTTT. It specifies CASSQDSGTVSYNSPLHF.

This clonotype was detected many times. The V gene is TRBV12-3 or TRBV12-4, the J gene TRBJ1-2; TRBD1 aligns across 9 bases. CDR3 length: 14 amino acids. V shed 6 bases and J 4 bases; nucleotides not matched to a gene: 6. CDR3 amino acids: CASRGQGTGYGYTF. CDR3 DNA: TGTGCCAGCAGAGGACAGGGGACGGGCTATGGCTACACCTTC.

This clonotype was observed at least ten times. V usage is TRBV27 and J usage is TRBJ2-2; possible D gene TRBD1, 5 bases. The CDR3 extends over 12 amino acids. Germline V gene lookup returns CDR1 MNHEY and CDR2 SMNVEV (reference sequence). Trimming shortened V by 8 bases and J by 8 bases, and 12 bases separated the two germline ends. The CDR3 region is CASSNRIGELFF. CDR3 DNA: TGTGCCAGCTCGAACAGGATTGGGGAGCTGTTTTTT.

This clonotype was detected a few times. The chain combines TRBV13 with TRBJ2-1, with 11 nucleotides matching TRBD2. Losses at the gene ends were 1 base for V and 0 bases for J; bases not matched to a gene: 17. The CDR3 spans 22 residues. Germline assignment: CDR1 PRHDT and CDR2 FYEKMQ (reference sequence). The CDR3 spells CASSLAPTFSGGGLSSYNEQFF. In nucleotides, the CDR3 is TGTGCCAGCAGCTTAGCCCCCACTTTTAGCGGGGGGGGGCTTAGCTCCTACAATGAGCAGTTCTTC.

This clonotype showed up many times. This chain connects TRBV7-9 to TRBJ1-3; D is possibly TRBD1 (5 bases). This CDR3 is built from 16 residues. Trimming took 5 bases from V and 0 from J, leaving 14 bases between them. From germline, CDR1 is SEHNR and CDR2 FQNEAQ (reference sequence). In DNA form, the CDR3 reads TGTGCCAGCAGCCCACGGGGGGAACTCTCTGGAAACACCATATATTTT. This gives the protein CASSPRGELSGNTIYF.

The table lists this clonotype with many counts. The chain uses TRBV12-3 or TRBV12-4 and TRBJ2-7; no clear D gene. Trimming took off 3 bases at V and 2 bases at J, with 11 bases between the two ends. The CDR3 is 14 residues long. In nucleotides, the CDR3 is TGTGCCAGCAGTTTCCAGGCGACAACCTACGAGCAGTACTTC. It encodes CASSFQATTYEQYF.

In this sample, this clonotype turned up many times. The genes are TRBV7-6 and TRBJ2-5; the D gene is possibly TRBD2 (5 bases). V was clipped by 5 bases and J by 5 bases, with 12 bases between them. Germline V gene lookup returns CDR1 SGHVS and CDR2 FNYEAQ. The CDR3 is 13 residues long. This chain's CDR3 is CASSPRLFETQYF. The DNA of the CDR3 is TGTGCCAGCAGCCCTAGACTATTCGAGACCCAGTACTTC.

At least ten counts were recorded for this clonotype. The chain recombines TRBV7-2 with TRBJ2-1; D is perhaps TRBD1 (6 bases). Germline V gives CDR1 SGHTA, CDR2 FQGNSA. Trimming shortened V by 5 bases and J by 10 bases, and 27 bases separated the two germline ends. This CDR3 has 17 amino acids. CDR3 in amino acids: CASSPGVGGAQLREQFF. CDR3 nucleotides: TGTGCCAGCAGCCCAGGGGTTGGGGGCGCCCAGTTACGGGAGCAGTTCTTC.

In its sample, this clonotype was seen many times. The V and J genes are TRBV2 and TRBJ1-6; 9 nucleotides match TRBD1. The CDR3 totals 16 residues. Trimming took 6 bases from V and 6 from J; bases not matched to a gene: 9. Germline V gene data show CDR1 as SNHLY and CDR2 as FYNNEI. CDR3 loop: CASRGGQGKSNSPLHF. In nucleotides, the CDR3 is TGTGCCAGCAGGGGTGGACAGGGGAAAAGTAATTCACCCCTCCACTTT.

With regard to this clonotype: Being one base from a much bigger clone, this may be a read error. CDR3 DNA: TGTGCCAGCAGTCCCCGGGCAGCTTCATACGAGCAGTACTTC. Amino acid sequence: CASSPRAASYEQYF. V is TRBV12-3 or TRBV12-4 and J is TRBJ2-7; the D is unclear. CDR3 length: 14 amino acids. V was pared by 5 bases and J by 4 bases, with 15 bases between.

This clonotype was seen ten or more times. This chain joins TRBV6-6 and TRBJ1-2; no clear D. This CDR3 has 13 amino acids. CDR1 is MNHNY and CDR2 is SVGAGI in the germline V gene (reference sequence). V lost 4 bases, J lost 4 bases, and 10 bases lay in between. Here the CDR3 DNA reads TGTGCCAGCAGTTTTAGGGTGGGCTATGGCTACACCTTC. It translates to CASSFRVGYGYTF.

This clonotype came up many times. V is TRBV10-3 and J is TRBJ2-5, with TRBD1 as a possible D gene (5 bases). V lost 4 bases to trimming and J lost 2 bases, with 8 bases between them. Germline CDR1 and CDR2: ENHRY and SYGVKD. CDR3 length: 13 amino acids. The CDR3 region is CAISANRQETQYF. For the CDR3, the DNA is TGTGCCATCAGTGCGAACAGGCAAGAGACCCAGTACTTC.

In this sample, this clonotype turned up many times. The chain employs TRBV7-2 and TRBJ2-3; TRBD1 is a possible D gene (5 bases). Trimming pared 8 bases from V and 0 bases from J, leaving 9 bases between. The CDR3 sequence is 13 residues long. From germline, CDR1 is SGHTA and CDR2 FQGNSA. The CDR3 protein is CASRTLSTDTQYF. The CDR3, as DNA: TGTGCCAGCCGGACACTTAGCACAGATACGCAGTATTTT.

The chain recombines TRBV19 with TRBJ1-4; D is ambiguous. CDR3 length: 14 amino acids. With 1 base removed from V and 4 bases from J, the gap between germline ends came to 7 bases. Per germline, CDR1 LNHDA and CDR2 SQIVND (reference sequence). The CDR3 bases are TGTGCCAGTAGTATAGGTCCGGGTAATGAAAAACTGTTTTTT. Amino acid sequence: CASSIGPGNEKLFF.

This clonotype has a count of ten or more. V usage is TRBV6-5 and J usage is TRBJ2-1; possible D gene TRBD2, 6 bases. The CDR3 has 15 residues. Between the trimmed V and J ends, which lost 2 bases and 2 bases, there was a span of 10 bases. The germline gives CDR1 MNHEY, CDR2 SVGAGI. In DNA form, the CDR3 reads TGTGCCAGCAGTTACGGCGGGGCTACCTACAATGAGCAGTTCTTC. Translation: CASSYGGATYNEQFF.